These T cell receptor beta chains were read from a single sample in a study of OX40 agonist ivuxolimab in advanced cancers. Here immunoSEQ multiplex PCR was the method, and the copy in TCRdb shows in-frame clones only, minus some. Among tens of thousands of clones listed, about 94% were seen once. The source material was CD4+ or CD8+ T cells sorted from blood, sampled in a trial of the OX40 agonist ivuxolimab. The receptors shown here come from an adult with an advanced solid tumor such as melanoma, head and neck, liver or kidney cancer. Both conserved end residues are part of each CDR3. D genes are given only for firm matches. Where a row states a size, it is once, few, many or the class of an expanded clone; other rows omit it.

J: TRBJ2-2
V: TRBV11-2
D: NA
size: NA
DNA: TGTGCCAGCAGCTCCAACAGGGCCGGGGAGCTGTTTTTT
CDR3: CASSSNRAGELFF

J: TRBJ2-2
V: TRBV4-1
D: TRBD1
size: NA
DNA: TGCGCCAGCAGCCCGGGACAGGGTGCTACCGGGGAGCTGTTTTTT
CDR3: CASSPGQGATGELFF

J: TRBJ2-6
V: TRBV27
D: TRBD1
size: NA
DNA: TGTGCCAGCAGTCCTCTTCAGGGGGCGCCCTCTGGGGCCAACGTCCTGACTTTC
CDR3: CASSPLQGAPSGANVLTF

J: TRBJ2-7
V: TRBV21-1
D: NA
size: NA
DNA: TGTGCCAGCAGCAAAGAAGGGGACCCCTACGAGCAGTACTTC
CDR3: CASSKEGDPYEQYF

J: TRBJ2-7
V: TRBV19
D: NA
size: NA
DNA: TGTGCCAGTAGTATTTCACATCAGAGCTCCTACGAGCAGTACTTC
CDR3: CASSISHQSSYEQYF

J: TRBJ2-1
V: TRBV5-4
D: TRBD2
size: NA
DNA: TGTGCCAGCAGCTTTGGCGGGGGGGTGGATGAGCAGTTCTTC
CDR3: CASSFGGGVDEQFF

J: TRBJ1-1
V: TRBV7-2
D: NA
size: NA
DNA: TGTGCCACCCTAGACGAGGGTATAGAAGCTTTCTTT
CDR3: CATLDEGIEAFF

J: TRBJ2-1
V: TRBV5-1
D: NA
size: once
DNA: TGCGCCAGCAGCTCCAGTAATGAGCAGTTCTTC
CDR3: CASSSSNEQFF

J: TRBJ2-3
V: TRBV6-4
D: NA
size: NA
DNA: TGTGCCAGCAGTGACTTCCTAAACGGGGATACGCAGTATTTT
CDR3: CASSDFLNGDTQYF

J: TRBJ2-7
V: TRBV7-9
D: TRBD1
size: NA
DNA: TGTGCCAGCAGCTCCGGGACAGGAGCCTACGAGCAGTACTTC
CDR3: CASSSGTGAYEQYF

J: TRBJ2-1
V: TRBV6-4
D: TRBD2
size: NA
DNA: TGTGCCACCGGACTAGGCCAAACCTACAATGAGCAGTTCTTC
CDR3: CATGLGQTYNEQFF

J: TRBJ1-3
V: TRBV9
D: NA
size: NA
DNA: TGTGCCAGCAGCGAGCGACAGGACCTCTCTGGAAACACCATATATTTT
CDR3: CASSERQDLSGNTIYF

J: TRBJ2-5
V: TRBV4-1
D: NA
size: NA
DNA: TGCGCCAGCAGCCAAGATCTAGGGTTCGTAAAGACCCAGTACTTC
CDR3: CASSQDLGFVKTQYF

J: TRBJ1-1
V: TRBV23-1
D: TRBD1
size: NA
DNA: TGCGCCAGCAGTCACCTCGAGGGACAGATGAACACTGAAGCTTTCTTT
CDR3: CASSHLEGQMNTEAFF

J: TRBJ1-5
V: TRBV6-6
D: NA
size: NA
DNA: TGTGCCAGCCAGACTTATAGCAATCAGCCCCAGCATTTT
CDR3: CASQTYSNQPQHF

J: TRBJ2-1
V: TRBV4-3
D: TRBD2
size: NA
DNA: TGCGCCAGCAGCCATAGCGGGAGCACCTACAATGAGCAGTTCTTC
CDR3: CASSHSGSTYNEQFF

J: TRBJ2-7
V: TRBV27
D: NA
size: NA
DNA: TGTGCCAGCAGTTTATCAGTTGGGACGTATCACTACGAGCAGTACTTC
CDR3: CASSLSVGTYHYEQYF

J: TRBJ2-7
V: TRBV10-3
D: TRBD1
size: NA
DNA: TGTGCCGCGGGACAGGGGGTTTCCTACGAGCAGTACTTC
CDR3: CAAGQGVSYEQYF

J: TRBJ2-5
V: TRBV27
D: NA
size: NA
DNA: TGTGCCAGCAGTTTATGGCGCCAAGAGACCCAGTACTTC
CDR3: CASSLWRQETQYF

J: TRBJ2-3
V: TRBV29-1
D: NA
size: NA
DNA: TGCAGCGCGATAGGGGGGTTCACAGATACGCAGTATTTT
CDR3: CSAIGGFTDTQYF

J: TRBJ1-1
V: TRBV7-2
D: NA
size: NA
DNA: TGTGCCAGCAGCCCCTGGGGGAACACTGAAGCTTTCTTT
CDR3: CASSPWGNTEAFF

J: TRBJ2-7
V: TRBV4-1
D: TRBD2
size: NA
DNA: TGCGCCAGCAGCCAAGAAAGGGGACTAGCGGCCTACGAGCAGTACTTC
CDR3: CASSQERGLAAYEQYF

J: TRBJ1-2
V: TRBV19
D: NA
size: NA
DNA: TGTGCCAGTAGTCCCGACAGTAACTATGGCTACACCTTC
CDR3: CASSPDSNYGYTF

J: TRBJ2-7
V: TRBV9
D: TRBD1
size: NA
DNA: TGTGCCAGCAGCGTAGAGGGACAGGGGTCCACCTACGAGCAGTACTTC
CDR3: CASSVEGQGSTYEQYF

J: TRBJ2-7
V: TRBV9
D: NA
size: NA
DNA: TGTGCCAGCAGCACCCTGGGGACGGCTGCCTACGAGCAGTACTTC
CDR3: CASSTLGTAAYEQYF

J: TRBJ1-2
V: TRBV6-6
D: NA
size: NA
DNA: TGTGCCAGCAATCCTCCAGGGGATTATGGCTACACCTTC
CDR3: CASNPPGDYGYTF

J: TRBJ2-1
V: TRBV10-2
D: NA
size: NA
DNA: TGCGCCAGCAGTGGGGCTAGATGGCACAATGAGCAGTTCTTC
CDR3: CASSGARWHNEQFF

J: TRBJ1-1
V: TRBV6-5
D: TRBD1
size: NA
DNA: TGTGCCAGCAGCCCCGGACAGGGGGAAGGTTCTGAAGCTTTCTTT
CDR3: CASSPGQGEGSEAFF

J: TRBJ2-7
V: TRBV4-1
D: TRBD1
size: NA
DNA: TGCGCCAGCAGCCAGGACAGGGGTGGGACCTACGAGCAGTACTTC
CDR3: CASSQDRGGTYEQYF

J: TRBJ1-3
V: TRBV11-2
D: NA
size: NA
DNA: TGTGCCAGCAGCTTAGATATCGGCATCTCTGGAAACACCATATATTTT
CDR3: CASSLDIGISGNTIYF

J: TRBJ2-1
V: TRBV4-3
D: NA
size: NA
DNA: TGCGCCAGCAGCCAAGACAGGGGTTATGAGCAGTTCTTC
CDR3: CASSQDRGYEQFF

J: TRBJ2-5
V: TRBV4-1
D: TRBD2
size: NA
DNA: TGCGCCAGCAGCCAACTAGCGGGAGAGGGTGAGACCCAGTACTTC
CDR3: CASSQLAGEGETQYF

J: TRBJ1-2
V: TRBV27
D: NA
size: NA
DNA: TGTGCCAGCAGTTTACGGCAGGAGGCGGGCTACACCTTC
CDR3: CASSLRQEAGYTF

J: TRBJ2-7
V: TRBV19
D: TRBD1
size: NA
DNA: TGTGCCAGTAGAGGACAGGGGGCCCTCTACGAGCAGTACTTC
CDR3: CASRGQGALYEQYF

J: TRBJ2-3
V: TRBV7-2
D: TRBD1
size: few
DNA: TGTGCCAGCATCGACAGGGTAAATACGCAGTATTTT
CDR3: CASIDRVNTQYF

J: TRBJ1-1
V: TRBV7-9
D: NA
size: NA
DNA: TGTGCCAGCAGCTCGCCGGGACGGATGAACACTGAAGCTTTCTTT
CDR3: CASSSPGRMNTEAFF

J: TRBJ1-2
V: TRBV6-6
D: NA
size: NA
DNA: TGTGCCAGCAGTTACTGGACGGGCTATAACTATGGCTACACCTTC
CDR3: CASSYWTGYNYGYTF

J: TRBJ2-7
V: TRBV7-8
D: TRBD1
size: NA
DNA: TGTGCCAGCAGCTCAAAATCCTGGGGACAGGGGGGCTACGAGCAGTACTTC
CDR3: CASSSKSWGQGGYEQYF

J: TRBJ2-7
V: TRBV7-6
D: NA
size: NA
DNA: TGTGCCAGCAGCTTAGGGACATCCTTCGGCTCCTACGAGCAGTACTTC
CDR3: CASSLGTSFGSYEQYF

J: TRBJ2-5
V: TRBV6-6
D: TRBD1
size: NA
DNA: TGTGCCAGCAGTGGGGACAGGGGGCTTATGGAGACCCAGTACTTC
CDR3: CASSGDRGLMETQYF